Listed here is a single T cell receptor (beta chain). Antigen: not known. J gave up 3 bases and V 1 base, and 10 bases lay outside the gene matches. This CDR3 is 18 amino acids long. Germline CDR1 reads SGHVS; CDR2 reads FNYEAQ. The data derive from a study of shared clonotypes between healthy human individuals. Study context: CD8 memory received one plate per donor, CD8 naive two, CD4 memory three and CD4 naive three. Study observations and caveats: Against clonotypes common to all four donors, non-shared ones had lower generation probabilities.

Per the original data handling: Junction-only sequences produced by ImmunoSEQ had no quality scores, so filtering differed. Profiling relied on immunoSEQ multiplex PCR, and the TCRdb table lists in-frame clones only, not all of them. That table furnishes V, J and clone size, whereas the DNA furnished D and trimming. Of a few hundred thousand clones in the sample, roughly 91% were seen once. Sample: memory CD8+ T cells sorted from blood. Sample subset: CD45RO+ cells pooled with CCR7-negative TemRA cells. This TCR was sampled from a young man in good health. The J gene is TRBJ2-3, the V gene TRBV7-6; TRBD2 aligns across 10 bases. Here the CDR3 reads CASSLGTSGGVHTDTQYF. The CDR3, as DNA: TGTGCCAGCAGCTTAGGGACTAGCGGAGGCGTTCATACAGATACGCAGTATTTT. Full variable domain (rest looked up from reference TRBV7-6 and TRBJ2-3): GAGVSQSPRYKVTKRGQDVALRCDPISGHVSLYWYRQALGQGPEFLTYFNYEAQQDKSGLPNDRFSAERPEGSISTLTIQRTEQRDSAMYRCASSLGTSGGVHTDTQYFGPGTRLTVL.